Listed below are T cell receptor beta chains from one sample, sequenced in a study of shared clonotypes between healthy human individuals. Clones were sequenced by immunoSEQ multiplex PCR, and TCRdb holds only the in-frame ones, with some missing. Of under 600,000 clones in the sample, more than 95% are singletons; the top ten hold about 0.06%. The sequenced material came from naive CD4+ T cells sorted from blood. The origin of the receptors is a woman aged 25-40 years in good health. Both conserved end residues are part of each CDR3. A D gene is named only where the DNA matches it firmly. Clone size, where shown, is once, few, many, or a class for clones that have expanded.

v_gene	abundance	d_gene	j_gene	CDR3nt	CDR3aa
TRBV30	-	-	TRBJ2-7	TGTGCCTGGAGTGTGTGGGCCGGCTCCTACGAGCAGTACTTC	CAWSVWAGSYEQYF
TRBV19	-	TRBD1	TRBJ1-5	TGTGCCAGTAGTATTGACAGGGGAAGCAATCAGCCCCAGCATTTT	CASSIDRGSNQPQHF
TRBV19	-	-	TRBJ1-1	TGTGCCAGTAGTATAAATAGGAACACTGAAGCTTTCTTT	CASSINRNTEAFF
TRBV19	once	-	TRBJ1-2	TGTGCCAGTATGTGGCAGAATGGCGGCTACACCTTC	CASMWQNGGYTF
TRBV5-1	-	-	TRBJ2-7	TGCGCCAGCAGCTTGGCGGGACCCGCACGCGAGCAGTACTTC	CASSLAGPAREQYF
TRBV29-1	-	-	TRBJ1-1	TGCAGCGTTGCGCTTCAGGGGAACACTGAAGCTTTCTTT	CSVALQGNTEAFF
TRBV29-1	-	TRBD2	TRBJ2-1	TGCAGCGTTGCCTTCGGGACTAGCGGAAACAATGAGCAGTTCTTC	CSVAFGTSGNNEQFF
TRBV5-1	-	TRBD1	TRBJ2-1	TGCGCCAGCAGCTTAGGACAGGGGCCCTACAATGAGCAGTTCTTC	CASSLGQGPYNEQFF
TRBV6-6	-	-	TRBJ2-1	TGTGCCAGCAGTTACTGGACAGAGGGCGAGCAGTTCTTC	CASSYWTEGEQFF
TRBV11-2	-	-	TRBJ2-1	TGTGCCAGCAGCGCAAGACTCCCCCCATTTTCGAATGAGCAGTTCTTC	CASSARLPPFSNEQFF
TRBV5-1	-	-	TRBJ2-7	TGCGCCAGCAGCTTGGCCGGCGGGTCCCCCTCCTACGAGCAGTACTTC	CASSLAGGSPSYEQYF
TRBV28	-	-	TRBJ1-2	TGTGCCAGCAGCTCCGGACATATTAACGGCTACACCTTC	CASSSGHINGYTF
TRBV5-1	-	-	TRBJ2-5	TGCGCCAGCAGCTTGACTGGGCCCCAAGAGACCCAGTACTTC	CASSLTGPQETQYF
TRBV25-1	-	TRBD1	TRBJ1-4	TGTGCCAGCAGCCCGGGACAGGGAAGGGAAAAACTGTTTTTT	CASSPGQGREKLFF
TRBV10-1	-	-	TRBJ2-2	TGCGCCAGCCGCAGGGAGGCGAACACCGGGGAGCTGTTTTTT	CASRREANTGELFF
TRBV6-5	-	-	TRBJ1-4	TGTGCCAGCAGGGAACAGGGCGGGAAACTGTTTTTT	CASREQGGKLFF
TRBV11-2	-	-	TRBJ2-1	TGTGCCAGCAGCTTAGACCCTGTCACCTACAATGAGCAGTTCTTC	CASSLDPVTYNEQFF
TRBV9	-	-	TRBJ2-7	TGTGCCAGCAGCGGAGACGAATACGAGCAGTACTTC	CASSGDEYEQYF
TRBV7-8	once	TRBD1	TRBJ2-5	TGTGCCAGCAGCTTAGATTACAGGGGGCGCCAGGAGACCCAGTACTTC	CASSLDYRGRQETQYF
TRBV7-9	-	-	TRBJ2-5	TGTGCCAGCAGCCCGGACGCCGCTGGGACCCAGTACTTC	CASSPDAAGTQYF
TRBV28	-	TRBD2	TRBJ2-7	TGTGCCAGCAGTCCCGGGGGACTAGCGGCAACCTACGAGCAGTACTTC	CASSPGGLAATYEQYF
TRBV7-3	-	-	TRBJ2-6	TGTGCCAGCAGTTCGAACCCGGGGGCCAACGTCCTGACTTTC	CASSSNPGANVLTF
TRBV28	-	TRBD1	TRBJ2-7	TGTGCCAGCAGTTCGCGGGGGACAGGGAGGTCCTACGAGCAGTACTTC	CASSSRGTGRSYEQYF
TRBV25-1	-	-	TRBJ2-2	TGTGCCAGCAGTGAATATCAATCGAACACCGGGGAGCTGTTTTTT	CASSEYQSNTGELFF
TRBV7-9	once	TRBD2	TRBJ2-1	TGTGCCAGCAGCTTCAAAAGGACTAGCGGGAGGCTAGAGCAGTTCTTC	CASSFKRTSGRLEQFF
TRBV5-6	-	-	TRBJ1-2	TGTGCCAGCAGATTCGAGGGCGGCGGCTACACCTTC	CASRFEGGGYTF
TRBV11-2	-	-	TRBJ1-2	TGTGCCAGCAGCCTATTGGTAAACTATGGCTACACCTTC	CASSLLVNYGYTF
TRBV18	once	-	TRBJ1-4	TGTGCCAGCTCACCGCGGGGGGAAGAAAAACTGTTTTTT	CASSPRGEEKLFF
TRBV19	few	-	TRBJ2-2	TGTGCCAGTAGTATAGGGACCCTCCCCGGCGGGGAGCTGTTTTTT	CASSIGTLPGGELFF
TRBV6-6	once	-	TRBJ1-2	TGTGCCAGCAGTTACAACGGGAACTATGGCTACACCTTC	CASSYNGNYGYTF
TRBV28	-	-	TRBJ1-5	TGTGCCAGCAGCCGGTTTGATCTGGGACCGACTGATCAGCCCCAGCATTTT	CASSRFDLGPTDQPQHF
TRBV11-2	-	-	TRBJ2-7	TGTGCCAGCAGCTTAGGGCCAGGGGCGGTGGTCGAGCAGTACTTC	CASSLGPGAVVEQYF
TRBV11-2	-	-	TRBJ2-2	TGTGCCAGCAGCTTAGTCGATGCTACGAACACCGGGGAGCTGTTTTTT	CASSLVDATNTGELFF
TRBV18	-	-	TRBJ2-4	TGTGCCAGCTCACCGAATGCCCGGGCTAAAAACATTCAGTACTTC	CASSPNARAKNIQYF
TRBV19	-	-	TRBJ2-6	TGTGCCAGTAGTACGCGACACCTCTCTGGGGCCAACGTCCTGACTTTC	CASSTRHLSGANVLTF
TRBV4-2	once	TRBD2	TRBJ2-3	TGTGCCAGCAGCCAAGATCTGGGACTAGCGGGTGGGTCCGGAGATACGCAGTATTTT	CASSQDLGLAGGSGDTQYF
TRBV5-4	-	TRBD2	TRBJ2-5	TGTGCCAGCAGCTCGGGGACTAGCGGGAGGGCCTTGGAGACCCAGTACTTC	CASSSGTSGRALETQYF
TRBV4-1	-	-	TRBJ1-1	TGCGCCAGCAGCCAAGATTGGGATTTCGAAGCTTTCTTT	CASSQDWDFEAFF
TRBV7-2	-	-	TRBJ2-5	TGTGCCAGCAGTTTGGCTATGGGGGCTCAAGAGACCCAGTACTTC	CASSLAMGAQETQYF
TRBV9	-	TRBD1	TRBJ1-2	TGTGCCAGCAGCGTAGGACAGGGGCCATTCTATGGCTACACCTTC	CASSVGQGPFYGYTF
TRBV11-2	-	TRBD2	TRBJ2-1	TGTGCCAGCAGCTTAGCGGGAGGGGTGTACAATGAGCAGTTCTTC	CASSLAGGVYNEQFF
TRBV28	-	-	TRBJ1-5	TGTGCCAGCAGTTTAAAGGTGGGGCAGGTTGTTACCGGGGATCAGCCCCAGCATTTT	CASSLKVGQVVTGDQPQHF
TRBV15	-	TRBD1	TRBJ2-7	TGTGCCACCAGTCCGGGACAGGGACATATCTCCTACGAGCAGTACTTC	CATSPGQGHISYEQYF
TRBV28	-	-	TRBJ2-2	TGTGCCAGCAGTACTGGGGGGCGTCACACCGGGGAGCTGTTTTTT	CASSTGGRHTGELFF
TRBV7-2	-	TRBD2	TRBJ2-3	TGTGCCAGCAGCTTACTCGCTAGCGGTAGCACAGATACGCAGTATTTT	CASSLLASGSTDTQYF
TRBV5-4	-	TRBD2	TRBJ2-7	TGTGCCAGCAGCTTGCGAGCGGGAGTTTTAGTCCAGCAGTACTTC	CASSLRAGVLVQQYF
TRBV28	-	TRBD1	TRBJ1-5	TGTGCCAGCAGTCCACTACAGGGGGCCCTAACTAGCAATCAGCCCCAGCATTTT	CASSPLQGALTSNQPQHF